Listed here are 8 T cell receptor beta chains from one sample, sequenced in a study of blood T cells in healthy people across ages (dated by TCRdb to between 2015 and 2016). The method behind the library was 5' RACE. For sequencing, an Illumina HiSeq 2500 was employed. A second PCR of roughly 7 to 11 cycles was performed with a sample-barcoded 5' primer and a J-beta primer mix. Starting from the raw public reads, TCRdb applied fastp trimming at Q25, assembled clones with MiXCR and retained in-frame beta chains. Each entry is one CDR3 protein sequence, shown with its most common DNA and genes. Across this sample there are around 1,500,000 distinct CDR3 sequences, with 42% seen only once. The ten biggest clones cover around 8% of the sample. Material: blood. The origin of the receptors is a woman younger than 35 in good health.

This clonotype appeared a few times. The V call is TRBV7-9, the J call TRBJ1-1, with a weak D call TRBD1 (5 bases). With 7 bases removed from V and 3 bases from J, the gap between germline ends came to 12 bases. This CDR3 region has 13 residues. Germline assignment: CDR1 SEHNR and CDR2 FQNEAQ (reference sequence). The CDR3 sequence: CASTQGRDTEAFF. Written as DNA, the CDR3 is TGTGCCAGCACTCAGGGCCGGGACACTGAAGCTTTCTTT. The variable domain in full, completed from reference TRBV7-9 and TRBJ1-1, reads DTGVSQNPRHKITKRGQNVTFRCDPISEHNRLYWYRQTLGQGPEFLTYFQNEAQLEKSRLLSDRFSAERPKGSFSTLEIQRTEQGDSAMYLCASTQGRDTEAFFGQGTRLTVV.

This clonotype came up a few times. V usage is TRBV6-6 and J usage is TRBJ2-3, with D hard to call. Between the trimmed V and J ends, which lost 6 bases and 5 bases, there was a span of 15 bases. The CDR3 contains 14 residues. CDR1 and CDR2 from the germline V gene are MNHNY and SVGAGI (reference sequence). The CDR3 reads CASRKSLRGDTQYF. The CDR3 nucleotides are TGTGCCAGCAGAAAGTCTCTCAGAGGAGATACGCAGTATTTT.

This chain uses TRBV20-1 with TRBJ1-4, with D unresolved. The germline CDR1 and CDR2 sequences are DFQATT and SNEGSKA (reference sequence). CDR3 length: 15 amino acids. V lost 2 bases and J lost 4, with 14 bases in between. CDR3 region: CSARPRTAYNEKLFF. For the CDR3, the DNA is TGCAGTGCTAGACCAAGGACGGCCTATAATGAAAAACTGTTTTTT.

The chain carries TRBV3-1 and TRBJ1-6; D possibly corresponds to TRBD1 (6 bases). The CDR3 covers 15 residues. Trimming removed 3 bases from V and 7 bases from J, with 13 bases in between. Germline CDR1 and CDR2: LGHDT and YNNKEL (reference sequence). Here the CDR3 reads CASSQGSGVNSPLHF. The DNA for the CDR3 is TGTGCCAGCAGCCAGGGATCAGGGGTCAATTCACCCCTCCACTTT.

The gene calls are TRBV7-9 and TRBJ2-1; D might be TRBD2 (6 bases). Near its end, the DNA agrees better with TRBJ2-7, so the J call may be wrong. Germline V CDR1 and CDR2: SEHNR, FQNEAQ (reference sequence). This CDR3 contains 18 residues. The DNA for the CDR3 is TGTGCCAGCAGCTTAGGGGTCTTTGGGGAGGCCTCCTACAATGAGCAGTACTTC. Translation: CASSLGVFGEASYNEQYF.

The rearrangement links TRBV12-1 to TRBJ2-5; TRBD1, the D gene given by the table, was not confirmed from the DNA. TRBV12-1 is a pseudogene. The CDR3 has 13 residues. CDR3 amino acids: CASSHRGGETQYF. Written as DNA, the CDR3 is TGTGCCAGCAGCCACAGGGGGGGAGAGACCCAGTACTTC.

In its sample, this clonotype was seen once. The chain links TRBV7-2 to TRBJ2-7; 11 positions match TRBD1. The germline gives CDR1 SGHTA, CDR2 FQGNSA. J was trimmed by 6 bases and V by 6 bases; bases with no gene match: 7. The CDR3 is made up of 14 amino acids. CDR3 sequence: CASSSDRGLTEQYF. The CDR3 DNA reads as TGTGCCAGCAGTTCGGACAGGGGGCTTACCGAGCAGTACTTC. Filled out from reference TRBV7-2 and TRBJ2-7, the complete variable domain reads GAGVSQSPSNKVTEKGKDVELRCDPISGHTALYWYRQSLGQGLEFLIYFQGNSAPDKSGLPSDRFSAERTGGSVSTLTIQRTQQEDSAVYLCASSSDRGLTEQYFGPGTRLTVT.

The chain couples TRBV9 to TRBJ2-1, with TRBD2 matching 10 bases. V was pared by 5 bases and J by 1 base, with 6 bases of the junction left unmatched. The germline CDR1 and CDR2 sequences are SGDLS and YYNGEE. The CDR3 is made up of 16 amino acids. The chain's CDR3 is CASSEMTSGSYNEQFF. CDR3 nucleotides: TGTGCCAGCAGTGAAATGACTAGCGGGTCCTACAATGAGCAGTTCTTC.